Below, 32 T cell receptor beta chains from the same sample are listed, as sequenced in a study of graft-versus-host responses after intestinal transplantation. Their antigens remain unidentified. Only in-frame clones appear in the TCRdb table, and some are missing; sequencing was by immunoSEQ multiplex PCR. This sample carries about 71,000 clones, 85% to 95% of them seen once, and the ten largest clones take approximately 0.5%. Specimen: unstimulated CD8+ T cells sorted from spleen or lymph node cells, collected before intestinal transplant. These receptors came from a human donor who received an intestinal transplant.

The rearrangement links TRBV20-1 to TRBJ2-1; D uncertain. Trimming cost V 0 bases and J 8 bases, with 5 bases left between them. CDR1 and CDR2 from the germline V gene are DFQATT and SNEGSKA (reference sequence). CDR3 length: 11 residues. CDR3 loop: CSAREEDEQFF. The CDR3 DNA reads TGCAGTGCTAGAGAGGAAGATGAGCAGTTCTTC.

The chain couples TRBV6-5 to TRBJ2-7; possibly TRBD2 for D (6 bases). The V gene lost 5 bases and the J gene lost 3 bases, with 14 bases spanning the gap. CDR1 and CDR2 from the germline V gene are MNHEY and SVGAGI. This CDR3 has 14 residues. CDR3 in DNA: TGTGCCAGCAGTAGCAGTCCGACTAGCTACGAGCAGTACTTC. Translation: CASSSSPTSYEQYF.

The genes are TRBV14 and TRBJ2-1; D unresolved. The V gene lost 1 base and the J gene lost 4 bases, with 2 bases spanning the gap. The CDR3 extends over 12 amino acids. From germline, CDR1 is SGHDN and CDR2 FVKESK. Here the CDR3 DNA reads TGTGCCAGCAGCCAAGTGTACAATGAGCAGTTCTTC. This gives the protein CASSQVYNEQFF.

The J gene is TRBJ1-5, the V gene TRBV6-5; D unclear. Trimming pared 6 bases from V and 2 bases from J, leaving 14 bases between. CDR1 and CDR2 from the germline V gene are MNHEY and SVGAGI. This CDR3 comprises 15 residues. CDR3 DNA sequence: TGTGCCAGCAGCGCTGCTCCCCGGGGCAATCAGCCCCAGCATTTT. It is translated as CASSAAPRGNQPQHF.

The rearrangement uses TRBV5-6 and TRBJ2-5, with D uncertain. This CDR3 is 13 amino acids long. CDR1 is SGHDT, CDR2 YYEEEE, per germline. V lost 0 bases and J 2 bases, leaving 5 bases between the germline ends. The CDR3 sequence is CASSLELQETQYF. DNA for the CDR3: TGTGCCAGCAGCTTGGAGCTTCAAGAGACCCAGTACTTC.

The J gene is TRBJ2-2, the V gene TRBV9; TRBD2 agrees at 9 bases. V shed 3 bases, J shed 2 bases, and the junction held 26 bases outside the gene matches. The germline CDR1 and CDR2 sequences are SGDLS and YYNGEE. CDR3 length: 23 residues. CDR3 sequence: CASSDPTAGLPAGGSLNTGELFF. The CDR3 DNA reads as TGTGCCAGCAGCGATCCCACCGCGGGACTACCAGCGGGAGGATCCCTAAACACCGGGGAGCTGTTTTTT. Full variable domain (remainder filled in from reference TRBV9 and TRBJ2-2): DSGVTQTPKHLITATGQRVTLRCSPRSGDLSVYWYQQSLDQGLQFLIQYYNGEERAKGNILERFSAQQFPDLHSELNLSSLELGDSALYFCASSDPTAGLPAGGSLNTGELFFGEGSRLTVL.

The chain employs TRBV10-2 and TRBJ1-1; possible D gene TRBD1, 5 bases. Trimming took off 3 bases at V and 4 bases at J, with 9 bases between the two ends. Per the germline V gene, CDR1 is WSHSY and CDR2 is SAAADI. CDR3 size: 13 residues. CDR3 sequence reads: CASSEKGFTEAFF. The CDR3 coding sequence is TGCGCCAGCAGTGAAAAGGGGTTCACTGAAGCTTTCTTT.

V is TRBV30 and J is TRBJ2-3; D is uncertain. CDR3 length: 12 residues. CDR1 is GTSNPN and CDR2 is SVGIG in the germline V gene (reference sequence). Trimming shortened V by 2 bases and J by 3 bases, and 6 bases separated the two germline ends. The CDR3 sequence: CAWSPGTDTQYF. The CDR3 DNA is TGTGCCTGGAGTCCCGGGACAGATACGCAGTATTTT.

The rearrangement joins TRBV18 to TRBJ1-3; TRBD1 might be the D (6 bases). Trimming took off 3 bases at V and 2 bases at J, with 11 bases between the two ends. CDR1 KGHSH and CDR2 LQKENI come from the germline V gene. This CDR3 contains 15 residues. CDR3 sequence reads: CASSPVGGPGNTIYF. The CDR3 DNA reads TGTGCCAGCTCACCGGTTGGGGGCCCTGGAAACACCATATATTTT.

As concerns this clone: Other DNA sequences of this sample code for an identical CDR3. The chain links TRBV9 to TRBJ2-1; D remains ambiguous. Trimming took off 2 bases at V and 10 bases at J, with 7 bases between the two ends. CDR1 SGDLS and CDR2 YYNGEE come from the germline V gene. CDR3 size: 11 residues. The chain's CDR3 is CASSVGGEQFF. The CDR3 DNA is TGTGCCAGCAGCGTTGGCGGCGAGCAGTTCTTC.

The chain uses TRBV30 and TRBJ2-7; D is perhaps TRBD1 or TRBD2 (5 bases each). V gave up 3 bases and J gave up 0 bases, with 9 bases separating them. The CDR3 is made up of 13 amino acids. Germline assignment: CDR1 GTSNPN and CDR2 SVGIG (reference sequence). The CDR3 loop is CAWRQDFSYEQYF. The CDR3 nucleotides read TGTGCCTGGAGACAGGACTTCTCCTACGAGCAGTACTTC.

This rearrangement joins TRBV6-1 to TRBJ1-1; D unclear. Trimming cost V 11 bases and J 5 bases, with 12 bases left between them. This CDR3 spans 11 amino acids. The germline CDR1 and CDR2 sequences are MNHNS and SASEGT. CDR3: CAVRAGTEAFF. CDR3 nucleotides: TGTGCCGTCCGGGCGGGGACTGAAGCTTTCTTT.

The chain has TRBV5-6 and TRBJ2-1, with 11 positions matching TRBD2. The CDR3 spans 15 residues. Germline V lookup: CDR1 SGHDT, CDR2 YYEEEE. With V trimmed by 6 bases and J by 5 bases, 7 bases remained unmatched. The DNA for the CDR3 is TGTGCCAGCATTCTAGCGGGAGGCATGGACAATGAGCAGTTCTTC. It specifies CASILAGGMDNEQFF.

The chain couples TRBV19 to TRBJ1-5, with D perhaps matching TRBD1 (6 bases). Trimming cost V 3 bases and J 0 bases, with 9 bases left between them. Per the germline V gene, CDR1 is LNHDA and CDR2 is SQIVND (reference sequence). This CDR3 spans 15 amino acids. The CDR3 DNA sequence: TGTGCCAGTAGTATGGACAGCCCTAGCAATCAGCCCCAGCATTTT. Protein product: CASSMDSPSNQPQHF.

The chain joins TRBV19 to TRBJ2-1; 7 bases fit TRBD2. V shed 6 bases, J shed 4 bases, and the junction held 9 bases outside the gene matches. Per germline, CDR1 LNHDA and CDR2 SQIVND (reference sequence). The CDR3 covers 15 residues. The CDR3 DNA sequence: TGTGCCAGTAGAGACCGGGACTACCCGTACAATGAGCAGTTCTTC. It translates to CASRDRDYPYNEQFF.

This clone has only one observation. The chain combines TRBV27 with TRBJ2-3; D may be TRBD1 (6 bases). In germline, CDR1 is MNHEY, CDR2 SMNVEV (reference sequence). Trimming removed 4 bases from V and 2 bases from J, with 10 bases in between. The CDR3 runs 14 residues. This CDR3 reads CASSWGQLTDTQYF. The CDR3 DNA follows: TGTGCCAGCAGTTGGGGGCAGCTCACAGATACGCAGTATTTT.

This chain connects TRBV18 to TRBJ1-2, with TRBD1 identical over 10 bases. Germline V lookup: CDR1 KGHSH, CDR2 LQKENI. V shed 0 bases and J 0 bases; nucleotides not matched to a gene: 10. The CDR3 is 19 amino acids. CDR3 nucleotide sequence: TGTGCCAGCTCACCACCCAACCGGGACAGGGGACTTTCTAACTATGGCTACACCTTC. It translates to CASSPPNRDRGLSNYGYTF.

The chain couples TRBV19 to TRBJ1-2, with 10 bases aligning to TRBD1. The V and J ends lost 6 bases and 1 base, in that order; junction bases with no gene match: 11. Germline V CDR1 and CDR2: LNHDA, SQIVND (reference sequence). CDR3 size: 17 residues. In DNA form, the CDR3 reads TGTGCCAGTAGCGAGACAGGGGGCGGGTTGGTTAACTATGGCTACACCTTC. It translates to CASSETGGGLVNYGYTF.

As concerns this clone: At one end, the junction sequence differs from germline, possibly due to a read error. The V gene is TRBV7-6, the J gene TRBJ2-3; possibly TRBD2 for D (5 bases). The CDR3 totals 12 residues. CDR1 SGHVS and CDR2 FNYEAQ come from the germline V gene. CDR3 residues: CASSLATDTQYF. The CDR3 DNA sequence: TGTGCCAGCAGCCTAGCCACAGATACGCAGTATTTT.

The chain recombines TRBV5-6 with TRBJ2-7, with no clear D. Germline assignment: CDR1 SGHDT and CDR2 YYEEEE. Trimming cost V 5 bases and J 2 bases, with 14 bases left between them. This CDR3 has 14 amino acids. Here the CDR3 DNA reads TGTGCCAGCAGTGACGTGGCCTTACCCTACGAGCAGTACTTC. Amino acid sequence: CASSDVALPYEQYF.

The chain recombines TRBV28 with TRBJ2-7; D perhaps matches TRBD2 (6 bases). Trimming left V 5 bases short and J 4 bases short, with 21 bases between. Germline values: CDR1 MDHEN, CDR2 SYDVKM. The CDR3 runs to 16 residues. This chain's CDR3 is CASSPSFGSIEYEQYF. The CDR3 nucleotides read TGTGCCAGCAGTCCTTCCTTCGGGAGTATCGAATACGAGCAGTACTTC.

The J gene is TRBJ2-7, the V gene TRBV7-8; D remains unclear. CDR1 is SGHVS, CDR2 FQNEAQ, per germline. The CDR3 consists of 14 residues. Trimming left V 1 base short and J 0 bases short, with 7 bases between. The CDR3 DNA follows: TGTGCCAGCAGCTTAGGCCCTAGCTCCTACGAGCAGTACTTC. Translation gives CASSLGPSSYEQYF.

This sequence joins TRBV25-1 and TRBJ2-2; TRBD1 matches 8 bases. This CDR3 comprises 18 residues. The V gene's germline CDR1 is MGHDK and CDR2 SYGVNS. Trimming took 5 bases from V and 5 from J; bases not matched to a gene: 16. CDR3 residues: CASSQPQGDFVQTGELFF. The CDR3 coding sequence is TGTGCCAGCAGTCAACCACAGGGGGATTTCGTCCAGACCGGGGAGCTGTTTTTT.

V and J are TRBV27 and TRBJ1-2; possible D gene TRBD1, 6 bases. CDR3 length: 16 amino acids. Germline CDR1 is MNHEY and CDR2 is SMNVEV (reference sequence). V dropped 4 bases and J dropped 7 bases, with 22 bases sitting between them. The CDR3 loop reads CASSSIPRLTGSGYTF. CDR3 DNA sequence: TGTGCCAGCAGTTCTATACCCCGCCTGACAGGCTCTGGCTACACCTTC.

The chain employs TRBV7-2 and TRBJ2-5; 12 bases match TRBD2. V was clipped by 1 base and J by 1 base; unmatched bases: 1. Germline CDR1 reads SGHTA; CDR2 reads FQGNSA. The CDR3 totals 16 residues. In DNA form, the CDR3 reads TGTGCCAGCAGCTTAGGACTAGCGGGGGCCCAAGAGACCCAGTACTTC. As protein: CASSLGLAGAQETQYF. The variable domain in full, with the rest retrieved from reference TRBV7-2 and TRBJ2-5, is GAGVSQSPSNKVTEKGKDVELRCDPISGHTALYWYRQSLGQGLEFLIYFQGNSAPDKSGLPSDRFSAERTGGSVSTLTIQRTQQEDSAVYLCASSLGLAGAQETQYFGPGTRLLVL.

This clone has only a few counts. V gene TRBV5-1 combines with J gene TRBJ2-7; tentative D call: TRBD2 (8 bases). The CDR3 is 13 amino acids. CDR1 SGHRS and CDR2 YFSETQ come from the germline V gene. V lost 4 bases and J lost 4, with 12 bases in between. The CDR3 region has the DNA TGCGCCAGCAGCCGGGGGGGACAGTACGAGCAGTACTTC. This sequence encodes CASSRGGQYEQYF.

The chain employs TRBV20-1 and TRBJ1-5, with unresolved D. Germline V gives CDR1 DFQATT, CDR2 SNEGSKA (reference sequence). The CDR3 runs 11 residues. V lost 3 bases to trimming and J lost 9 bases, with 9 bases between them. CDR3 region: CSASLWPPQHF. In nucleotides, the CDR3 is TGCAGTGCTAGTTTATGGCCGCCCCAGCATTTT.

The J gene is TRBJ2-5, the V gene TRBV7-6, with 8 bases lining up with TRBD1. TRBJ2-7 explains the end of the DNA better; the J call may be wrong. The germline V gene has CDR1 SGHVS and CDR2 FNYEAQ. The CDR3 consists of 16 residues. The CDR3, as DNA: TGTGCCAGCAGCTTAGAGGGGACAGGACTACATTACGAGCAGTACTTC. It yields the protein CASSLEGTGLHYEQYF.

This clone appeared a single time. V is TRBV2 and J is TRBJ2-1; no reliable D call. The CDR3 runs 15 residues. Trimming removed 2 bases from V and 2 bases from J, with 10 bases in between. Germline V gene sequence: CDR1 SNHLY, CDR2 FYNNEI. This chain's CDR3 is CASSETGQAYNEQFF. CDR3 in DNA: TGTGCCAGCAGTGAAACGGGCCAGGCCTACAATGAGCAGTTCTTC.

The gene calls are TRBV6-1 and TRBJ2-5, with D perhaps TRBD2 (6 bases). The J call may be mistaken, given a closer DNA end match to TRBJ2-7. The CDR3 covers 15 residues. Germline V gene sequence: CDR1 MNHNS, CDR2 SASEGT. This chain's CDR3 is CASSPELARPYEQYF. The CDR3 DNA reads TGTGCCAGCAGCCCCGAACTAGCTAGACCCTACGAGCAGTACTTC.

Concerning this clone: A read error may produce the germline difference seen at one junction end. The J gene is TRBJ2-7, the V gene TRBV5-4; 9 nucleotides agree with TRBD2. Germline-derived CDR1 and CDR2 are SGHNT and YYREEE (reference sequence). The CDR3 runs to 14 residues. CDR3 sequence (DNA): TGTGCCAGCAGCCCGACCGGGACTAGCTCTCTAGCGAACTTC. This sequence encodes CASSPTGTSSLANF.

The V call is TRBV27, the J call TRBJ2-1, with 7 positions matching TRBD2. The CDR3 totals 13 residues. Germline CDR1 reads MNHEY; CDR2 reads SMNVEV (reference sequence). Germline trimming cut 4 bases from V and 15 bases from J; bases unmatched to any gene: 12. CDR3 nucleotides: TGTGCCAGCAGTTCCCTCATAGGACTAGGGCCGTTCTTC. This sequence encodes CASSSLIGLGPFF.